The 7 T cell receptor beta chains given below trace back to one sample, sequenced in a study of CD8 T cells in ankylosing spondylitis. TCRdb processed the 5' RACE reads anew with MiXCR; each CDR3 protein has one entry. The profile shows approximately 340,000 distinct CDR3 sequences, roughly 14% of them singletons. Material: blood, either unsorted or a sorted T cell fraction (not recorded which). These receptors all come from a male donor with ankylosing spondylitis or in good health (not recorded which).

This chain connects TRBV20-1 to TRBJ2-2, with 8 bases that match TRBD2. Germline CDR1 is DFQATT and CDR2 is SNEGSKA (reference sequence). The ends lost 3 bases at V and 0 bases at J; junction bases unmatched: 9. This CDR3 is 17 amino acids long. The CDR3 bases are TGCAGTGCTAGGGGTCTAGCGGGCTCCGCGAACACCGGGGAGCTGTTTTTT. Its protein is CSARGLAGSANTGELFF.

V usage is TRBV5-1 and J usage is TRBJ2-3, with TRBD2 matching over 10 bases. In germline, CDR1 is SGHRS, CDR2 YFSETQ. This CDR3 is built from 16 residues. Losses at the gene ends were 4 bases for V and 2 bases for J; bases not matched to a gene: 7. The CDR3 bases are TGCGCCAGCAGCCTCCCCGGACTAGCGGCCACAGATACGCAGTATTTT. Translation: CASSLPGLAATDTQYF.

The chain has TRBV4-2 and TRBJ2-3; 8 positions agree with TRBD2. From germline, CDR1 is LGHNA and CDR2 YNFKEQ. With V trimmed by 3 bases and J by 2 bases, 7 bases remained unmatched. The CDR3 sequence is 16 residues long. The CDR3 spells CASSHPGLALTDTQYF. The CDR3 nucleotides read TGTGCCAGCAGCCACCCCGGACTAGCCCTCACAGATACGCAGTATTTT.

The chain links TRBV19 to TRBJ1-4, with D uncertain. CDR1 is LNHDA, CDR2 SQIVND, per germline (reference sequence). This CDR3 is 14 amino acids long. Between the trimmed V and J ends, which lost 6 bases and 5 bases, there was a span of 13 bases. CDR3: CASRENSENEKLFF. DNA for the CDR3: TGTGCCAGTAGAGAGAACAGTGAAAATGAAAAACTGTTTTTT. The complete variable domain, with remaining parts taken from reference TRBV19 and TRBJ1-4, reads DGGITQSPKYLFRKEGQNVTLSCEQNLNHDAMYWYRQDPGQGLRLIYYSQIVNDFQKGDIAEGYSVSREKKESFPLTVTSAQKNPTAFYLCASRENSENEKLFFGSGTQLSVL.

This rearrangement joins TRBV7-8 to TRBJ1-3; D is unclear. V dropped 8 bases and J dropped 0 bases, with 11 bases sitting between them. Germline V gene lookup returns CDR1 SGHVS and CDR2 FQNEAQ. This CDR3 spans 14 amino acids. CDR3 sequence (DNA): TGTGCCAGCCGCCCAGGCGACTCTGGAAACACCATATATTTT. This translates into CASRPGDSGNTIYF.

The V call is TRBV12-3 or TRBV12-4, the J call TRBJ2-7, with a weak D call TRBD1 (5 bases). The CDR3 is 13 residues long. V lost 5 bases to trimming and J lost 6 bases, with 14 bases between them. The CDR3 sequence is CASSPRRQGEQYF. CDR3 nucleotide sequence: TGTGCCAGCAGTCCCCGCCGGCAGGGCGAGCAGTACTTC.

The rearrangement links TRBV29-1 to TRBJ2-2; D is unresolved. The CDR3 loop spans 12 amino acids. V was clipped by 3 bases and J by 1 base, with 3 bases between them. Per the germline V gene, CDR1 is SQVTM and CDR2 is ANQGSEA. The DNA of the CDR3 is TGCAGCGTTGAGTGGAACACCGGGGAGCTGTTTTTT. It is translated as CSVEWNTGELFF.